The 27 T cell receptor beta chains below were found in one sample sequenced in a study of radiotherapy plus CTLA-4 blockade in lung cancer. This table comes from immunoSEQ multiplex PCR, and its TCRdb copy is limited to in-frame clones, with some not included. Of around 80,000 clones in the sample, over 65% were seen once. Sample: peripheral blood, taken from a patient treated with radiotherapy plus ipilimumab. The receptor source for this set is a human donor with non-small cell lung cancer whose response to radiotherapy plus ipilimumab could not be evaluated.

The chain uses TRBV2 and TRBJ2-5; maybe TRBD1 (6 bases). V lost 6 bases, J lost 6 bases, and 11 bases lay in between. The CDR3 runs 12 residues. Germline lookup yields CDR1 SNHLY and CDR2 FYNNEI. Here the CDR3 reads CASSRDIKTQYF. The CDR3 DNA is TGTGCCAGCAGCCGGGACATAAAGACCCAGTACTTC.

J is TRBJ2-7 and V is TRBV6-6; a weak D match, TRBD2 (6 bases). This CDR3 comprises 15 residues. The germline V gene encodes CDR1 MNHNY and CDR2 SVGAGI (reference sequence). The germline V and J ends were trimmed by 2 bases and 4 bases, with 15 bases remaining between them. The CDR3 reads CASSYGGSRQYEQYF. The CDR3 DNA reads as TGTGCCAGCAGTTACGGGGGGTCCAGGCAATACGAGCAGTACTTC.

The gene calls are TRBV7-6 and TRBJ2-2; 8 bases agree with TRBD2. CDR1 and CDR2 from the germline V gene are SGHVS and FNYEAQ. J lost 1 base, V lost 2 bases, and 9 bases had no gene match. The CDR3 contains 18 residues. The CDR3 DNA follows: TGTGCCAGCAGCTTAAAGGGAGTAGCGGGACGGAACACCGGGGAGCTGTTTTTT. Encoded protein: CASSLKGVAGRNTGELFF.

The sample holds many counts of this clone. The V gene is TRBV15, the J gene TRBJ1-3; no reliable D call. V lost 8 bases and J 1 base, leaving 9 bases between the germline ends. CDR1 is LNHNV and CDR2 is YYDKDF in the germline V gene (reference sequence). The length of the CDR3 is 13 residues. The CDR3 sequence: CATLSGSGNTIYF. The DNA for the CDR3 is TGTGCCACCCTCTCCGGGTCTGGAAACACCATATATTTT.

The chain uses TRBV5-1 and TRBJ1-4; tentatively, D is TRBD1 (5 bases). The V end lost 4 bases, the J end lost 6 bases, and 22 bases lay between the germline ends. The germline CDR1 and CDR2 sequences are SGHRS and YFSETQ. The CDR3 loop spans 17 amino acids. CDR3 coding DNA: TGCGCCAGCAGCCTGTTGGGAGTAGGGACTTTAGATGAAAAACTGTTTTTT. Residues: CASSLLGVGTLDEKLFF.

This clone was recorded once. Other DNA sequences in the sample encode the same CDR3. This chain uses TRBV13 with TRBJ2-7; TRBD2 agrees at 7 bases. V lost 1 base to trimming and J lost 2 bases; unmatched junction nucleotides: 17. Looked up from germline, CDR1 is PRHDT and CDR2 is FYEKMQ (reference sequence). The CDR3 has 19 residues. This chain's CDR3 is CASSLASGLADKLTYEQYF. DNA of the CDR3: TGTGCCAGCAGCTTAGCCTCGGGGCTAGCGGATAAATTAACCTACGAGCAGTACTTC.

This clone occurred many times. The chain employs TRBV7-8 and TRBJ1-1; tentative D call: TRBD1 (5 bases). The germline V and J ends were trimmed by 6 bases and 6 bases, with 14 bases remaining between them. This CDR3 spans 13 amino acids. CDR1 and CDR2 (germline): SGHVS, FQNEAQ. Here the CDR3 DNA reads TGTGCCAGCAGATTTCAGGGTAGGTCTGAAGCTTTCTTT. This sequence encodes CASRFQGRSEAFF.

The V and J genes are TRBV5-6 and TRBJ1-5; TRBD1 aligns across 10 bases. Germline CDR1 and CDR2: SGHDT and YYEEEE. The CDR3 has 14 amino acids. Germline trimming cut 3 bases from V and 7 bases from J; bases unmatched to any gene: 4. CDR3 amino acids: CASSSTGGGQPQHF. The CDR3 coding sequence is TGTGCCAGCAGCTCGACAGGGGGCGGGCAGCCCCAGCATTTT. Together with reference TRBV5-6 and TRBJ1-5, the CDR3 gives the full variable domain: DAGVTQSPTHLIKTRGQQVTLRCSPKSGHDTVSWYQQALGQGPQFIFQYYEEEERQRGNFPDRFSGHQFPNYSSELNVNALLLGDSALYLCASSSTGGGQPQHFGDGTRLSIL.

The gene calls are TRBV28 and TRBJ2-7, with TRBD1 matching over 7 bases. This CDR3 comprises 15 residues. The junction had 9 bases not matched to a gene; V was cut back by 4 bases and J by 3 bases. Germline V gene data show CDR1 as MDHEN and CDR2 as SYDVKM. CDR3 nucleotide sequence: TGTGCCAGCAGTTACAGGGGTTTCAGGGACTACGAGCAGTACTTC. This gives the protein CASSYRGFRDYEQYF.

This clone was seen more than once but under ten times. This sequence joins TRBV6-1 and TRBJ1-5; 10 nucleotides match TRBD1. Losses at the gene ends were 3 bases for V and 3 bases for J; bases not matched to a gene: 2. The CDR3 is 15 amino acids. The germline V gene encodes CDR1 MNHNS and CDR2 SASEGT. CDR3 sequence: CASSETGGFNQPQHF. The DNA for the CDR3 is TGTGCCAGCAGTGAGACAGGGGGCTTCAATCAGCCCCAGCATTTT.

The chain employs TRBV28 and TRBJ1-1; no clear D. Germline V gives CDR1 MDHEN, CDR2 SYDVKM. V was cut by 1 base and J by 2 bases, with 8 bases left in between. This CDR3 contains 14 residues. This CDR3 is CASSLSAGNTEAFF. The DNA of the CDR3 is TGTGCCAGCAGTTTATCCGCAGGAAACACTGAAGCTTTCTTT.

The chain carries TRBV25-1 and TRBJ2-3; D may be TRBD2 (5 bases). Per germline, CDR1 MGHDK and CDR2 SYGVNS. The CDR3 extends over 15 amino acids. The V and J ends lost 7 bases and 0 bases respectively, with 14 bases between them. CDR3 sequence reads: CASIPGGYSTDTQYF. CDR3 nucleotides: TGTGCCAGCATCCCAGGCGGGTATAGCACAGATACGCAGTATTTT.

The rearrangement links TRBV29-1 to TRBJ1-5; 7 bases are a match to TRBD1. The trim removed 7 bases at V and 6 bases at J, leaving 9 bases unmatched. There are 13 residues in the CDR3. Germline V gene sequence: CDR1 SQVTM, CDR2 ANQGSEA. The CDR3 region is CSAQQGPGQPQHF. Written as DNA, the CDR3 is TGCAGCGCCCAACAGGGGCCGGGTCAGCCCCAGCATTTT.

This clone is medium-sized in the sample. The rearrangement uses TRBV10-3 and TRBJ1-1; 8 nucleotides match TRBD1. The CDR3 runs 16 residues. From germline, CDR1 is ENHRY and CDR2 SYGVKD. The trim removed 8 bases at V and 1 base at J, leaving 12 bases unmatched. For the CDR3, the DNA is TGTGCCATCGCCTTGGGAACTACAGGGGGGAACACTGAAGCTTTCTTT. Encoded protein: CAIALGTTGGNTEAFF.

The rearrangement joins TRBV7-8 to TRBJ1-1, with TRBD1 identical over 7 bases. The germline gives CDR1 SGHVS, CDR2 FQNEAQ. V shed 1 base and J 11 bases; nucleotides not matched to a gene: 4. This CDR3 region has 12 residues. The CDR3 bases are TGTGCCAGCAGCTTAGGCCTGACAGGGGCTTTCTTT. Protein product: CASSLGLTGAFF.

V and J are TRBV9 and TRBJ2-2; D might be TRBD2 (7 bases). V was pared by 1 base and J by 1 base, with 17 bases between. The CDR3 length is 18 residues. Germline V gives CDR1 SGDLS, CDR2 YYNGEE. The CDR3 spells CASSVRRGGARNTGELFF. The CDR3 coding sequence is TGTGCCAGCAGCGTACGAAGGGGGGGGGCGAGGAACACCGGGGAGCTGTTTTTT.

V gene TRBV20-1 combines with J gene TRBJ1-2, with TRBD1 as a possible D gene (5 bases). The CDR3 is made up of 11 amino acids. The germline V and J ends were trimmed by 6 bases and 7 bases, with 12 bases remaining between them. From germline, CDR1 is DFQATT and CDR2 SNEGSKA (reference sequence). For the CDR3, the DNA is TGCAGTGCCCCCAGGGAGGGTGGCTACACCTTC. Protein sequence: CSAPREGGYTF.

This sequence joins TRBV7-2 and TRBJ2-3; 9 bases fit TRBD2. The CDR3 extends over 16 amino acids. Germline CDR1 is SGHTA and CDR2 is FQGNSA. V shed 5 bases, J shed 6 bases, and the junction held 12 bases outside the gene matches. The CDR3 loop reads CASSPEGRGGMDTQYF. CDR3 DNA sequence: TGTGCCAGCAGCCCCGAGGGGCGGGGGGGCATGGATACGCAGTATTTT.

This clone occurred once. The rearrangement uses TRBV15 and TRBJ1-1; 10 nucleotides agree with TRBD1. Germline V gene lookup returns CDR1 LNHNV and CDR2 YYDKDF (reference sequence). The V gene end was trimmed by 4 bases and the J gene end by 6 bases; junction bases not matched to a gene: 5. The CDR3 runs 14 residues. The CDR3 loop is CATSKRQGAAEAFF. The CDR3 DNA sequence: TGTGCCACCAGCAAAAGACAGGGGGCGGCTGAAGCTTTCTTT.

The rearrangement joins TRBV29-1 to TRBJ2-3, with D possibly TRBD1 on 6 matching bases. The germline V and J ends were trimmed by 3 bases and 6 bases, with 16 bases remaining between them. Germline V gene data show CDR1 as SQVTM and CDR2 as ANQGSEA. The CDR3 covers 14 residues. The CDR3 DNA sequence: TGCAGCGTTGATAGGACGCAGGGGCTTGATACGCAGTATTTT. It translates to CSVDRTQGLDTQYF.

The chain has TRBV7-6 and TRBJ1-2; TRBD1 aligns across 8 bases. Germline CDR1 is SGHVS and CDR2 is FNYEAQ. The CDR3 is 13 residues long. With 1 base clipped from V and 6 bases from J, the junction kept 1 base outside the gene matches. DNA for the CDR3: TGTGCCAGCAGCTTAGGGACAGGGAATGGCTACACCTTC. Protein sequence: CASSLGTGNGYTF.

This chain links TRBV7-9 with TRBJ2-3; 9 positions agree with TRBD1. The V and J ends lost 5 bases and 4 bases, in that order; junction bases with no gene match: 7. The CDR3 has 15 residues. The germline CDR1 and CDR2 sequences are SEHNR and FQNEAQ (reference sequence). In DNA, the CDR3 is TGTGCCAGCAGCCCACAGGGGGCGTCAGCAGATACGCAGTATTTT. Protein product: CASSPQGASADTQYF.

This clone was picked up one time. The V and J genes are TRBV30 and TRBJ1-1; D is ambiguous. Germline V gives CDR1 GTSNPN, CDR2 SVGIG (reference sequence). There are 16 residues in the CDR3. V was cut by 0 bases and J by 1 base, with 15 bases left in between. The CDR3 coding sequence is TGTGCCTGGAGTGTACTGAGGGCCAGAGGGAACACTGAAGCTTTCTTT. This encodes CAWSVLRARGNTEAFF.

In its sample, this clone was seen a few times. The gene calls are TRBV5-6 and TRBJ1-1; D not resolved. The CDR3 consists of 13 residues. Deletions cut 4 bases from V and 6 bases from J, with 13 bases between. CDR1 is SGHDT and CDR2 is YYEEEE in the germline V gene. This CDR3 is CASSTDLVPEAFF. DNA of the CDR3: TGTGCCAGCAGCACCGATTTAGTGCCTGAAGCTTTCTTT.

The V call is TRBV5-6, the J call TRBJ2-7; TRBD1 might be the D (6 bases). The CDR3 contains 15 residues. Looked up from germline, CDR1 is SGHDT and CDR2 is YYEEEE. The V and J ends lost 2 bases and 3 bases respectively, with 15 bases between them. The CDR3 sequence is CASSFYLTGYYEQYF. The CDR3 nucleotides are TGTGCCAGCAGCTTCTACCTAACAGGGTACTACGAGCAGTACTTC.

The CDR3 nucleotides are TGTGCCAGCAGTGAAGTCCCGACAGTTAATGAAAAACTGTTTTTT. Translated, it gives CASSEVPTVNEKLFF. The chain joins TRBV6-1 to TRBJ1-4; D might be TRBD1 (5 bases). V gave up 1 base and J gave up 4 bases, with 10 bases separating them. CDR1 MNHNS and CDR2 SASEGT come from the germline V gene. This CDR3 has 15 amino acids.

The chain carries TRBV9 and TRBJ2-7; TRBD2 aligns across 7 bases. Germline CDR1 is SGDLS and CDR2 is YYNGEE. J lost 0 bases, V lost 0 bases, and 12 bases had no gene match. This CDR3 comprises 18 residues. CDR3 sequence: CASSVASGGGMYSYEQYF. The CDR3, as DNA: TGTGCCAGCAGCGTAGCCTCGGGCGGGGGAATGTACTCCTACGAGCAGTACTTC.